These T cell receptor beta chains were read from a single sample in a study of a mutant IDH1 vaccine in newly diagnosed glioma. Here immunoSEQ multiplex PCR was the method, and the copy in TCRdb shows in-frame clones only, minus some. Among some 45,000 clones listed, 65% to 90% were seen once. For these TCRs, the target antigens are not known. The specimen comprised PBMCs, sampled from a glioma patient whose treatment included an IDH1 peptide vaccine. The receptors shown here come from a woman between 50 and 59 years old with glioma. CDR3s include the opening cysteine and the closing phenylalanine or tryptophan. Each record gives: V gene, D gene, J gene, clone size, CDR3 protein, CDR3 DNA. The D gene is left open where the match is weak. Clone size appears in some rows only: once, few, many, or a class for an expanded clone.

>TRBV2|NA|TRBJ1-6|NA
CASRSEQNSPLHF
TGTGCCAGCAGGTCCGAGCAAAATTCACCCCTCCACTTT
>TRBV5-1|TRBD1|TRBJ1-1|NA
CASSFGTENTEAFF
TGCGCCAGCAGCTTCGGGACAGAGAACACTGAAGCTTTCTTT
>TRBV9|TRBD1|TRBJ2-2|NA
CASSPRTGANTGELFF
TGTGCCAGCAGCCCACGGACAGGGGCAAACACCGGGGAGCTGTTTTTT
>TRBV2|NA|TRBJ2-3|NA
CATKGVPSTDTQYF
TGTGCCACGAAGGGGGTCCCTAGCACAGATACGCAGTATTTT
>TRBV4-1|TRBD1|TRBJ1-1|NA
CASITLGGGPEGTEAFF
TGCGCCAGCATTACCTTAGGGGGCGGACCGGAGGGCACTGAAGCTTTCTTT
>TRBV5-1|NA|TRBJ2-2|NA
CASSLATGELFF
TGCGCCAGCAGCTTGGCCACCGGGGAGCTGTTTTTT
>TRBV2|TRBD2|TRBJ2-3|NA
CARRLAGTDTQYF
TGTGCCAGACGACTAGCGGGCACAGATACGCAGTATTTT
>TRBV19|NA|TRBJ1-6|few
CASSNAHSPLHF
TGTGCCAGTAGTAATGCGCATTCACCCCTCCACTTT
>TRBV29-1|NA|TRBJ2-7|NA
CSVQSISYEQYF
TGCAGCGTTCAATCGATCTCCTACGAGCAGTACTTC
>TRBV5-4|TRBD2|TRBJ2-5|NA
CASSFSGGIQETQYF
TGTGCCAGCAGCTTTAGCGGGGGAATTCAAGAGACCCAGTACTTC
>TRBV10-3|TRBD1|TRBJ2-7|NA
CATNFGDRGYEQYF
TGTGCCACCAACTTTGGGGACAGGGGCTACGAGCAGTACTTC
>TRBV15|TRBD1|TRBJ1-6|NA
CAAGTAYNSPLHF
TGTGCCGCCGGGACAGCTTATAATTCACCCCTCCACTTT
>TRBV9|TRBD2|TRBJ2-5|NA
CASSVGAAGGEETQYF
TGTGCCAGCAGCGTAGGGGCAGCGGGGGGTGAAGAGACCCAGTACTTC
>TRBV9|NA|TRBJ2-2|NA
CASSPGGGELFF
TGTGCCAGCAGCCCGGGTGGAGGGGAGCTGTTTTTT
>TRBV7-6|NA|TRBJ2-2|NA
CASSAISGELFF
TGTGCCAGCAGCGCTATCAGCGGGGAGCTGTTTTTT
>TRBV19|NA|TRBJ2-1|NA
CASSMAGMSYNEQFF
TGTGCCAGTAGTATGGCGGGGATGAGTTACAATGAGCAGTTCTTC
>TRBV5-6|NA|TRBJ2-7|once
CASSPGRGIYEQYF
TGTGCCAGCAGCCCAGGTCGGGGGATCTACGAGCAGTACTTC
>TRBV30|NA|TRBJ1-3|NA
CAWSVSGNTIYF
TGTGCCTGGAGTGTTTCTGGAAACACCATATATTTT
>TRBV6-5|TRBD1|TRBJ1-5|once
CASSYSTGNQPQHF
TGTGCCAGCAGTTACTCGACAGGGAATCAGCCCCAGCATTTT
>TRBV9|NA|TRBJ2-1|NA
CASSGLYNEQFF
TGTGCCAGCAGCGGACTTTACAATGAGCAGTTCTTC
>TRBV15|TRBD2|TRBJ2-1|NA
CATSSRGSPYNEQFF
TGTGCCACCAGCAGCCGCGGGAGCCCCTACAATGAGCAGTTCTTC
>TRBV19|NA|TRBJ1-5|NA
CASSFQGSNQPQHF
TGTGCCAGTAGTTTCCAGGGTAGCAATCAGCCCCAGCATTTT
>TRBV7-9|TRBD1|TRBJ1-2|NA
CASSSPGGGNGYTF
TGTGCCAGCAGCTCCCCGGGAGGGGGCAATGGCTACACCTTC
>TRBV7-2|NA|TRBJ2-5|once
CASSFGHGETQYF
TGTGCCAGCAGCTTCGGACATGGGGAGACCCAGTACTTC
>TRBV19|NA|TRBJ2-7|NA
CASSRNLREQYF
TGTGCCAGTAGTCGGAACCTTCGCGAGCAGTACTTC
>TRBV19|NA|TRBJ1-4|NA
CASSIGAGVHENEKLFF
TGTGCCAGTAGTATAGGGGCAGGGGTACACGAGAATGAAAAACTGTTTTTT
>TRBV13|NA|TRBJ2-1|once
CASSLGVRDQTYNEQFF
TGTGCCAGCAGCTTAGGAGTGCGGGACCAAACCTACAATGAGCAGTTCTTC
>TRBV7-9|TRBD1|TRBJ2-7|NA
CASSLTGTGFYEQYF
TGTGCCAGCAGCTTAACCGGGACAGGGTTCTACGAGCAGTACTTC
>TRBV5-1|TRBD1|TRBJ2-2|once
CASSERTGDTGELFF
TGCGCCAGCAGCGAAAGGACAGGAGACACCGGGGAGCTGTTTTTT
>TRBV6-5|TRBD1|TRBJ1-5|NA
CASSLSGTGLEPQHF
TGTGCCAGCAGTTTGTCCGGGACAGGGTTAGAGCCCCAGCATTTT
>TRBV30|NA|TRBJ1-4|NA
CAWSRTATNEKLFF
TGTGCCTGGAGTAGGACAGCTACTAATGAAAAACTGTTTTTT
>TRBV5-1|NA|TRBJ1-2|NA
CASSWERGDVDGYTF
TGCGCCAGCAGCTGGGAGAGAGGGGATGTTGATGGCTACACCTTC
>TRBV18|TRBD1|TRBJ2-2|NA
CASSALDRRTGELFF
TGTGCCAGCTCCGCTCTGGACAGGCGGACCGGGGAGCTGTTTTTT
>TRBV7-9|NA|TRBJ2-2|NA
CASSPGTTTGELFF
TGTGCCAGCAGCCCAGGGACGACCACCGGGGAGCTGTTTTTT
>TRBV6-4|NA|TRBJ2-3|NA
CASSDSHSTDTQYF
TGTGCCAGCAGTGACTCTCACAGCACAGATACGCAGTATTTT
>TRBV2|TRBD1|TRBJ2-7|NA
CASGQGALGEQYF
TGTGCCAGCGGACAGGGGGCTTTGGGCGAGCAGTACTTC
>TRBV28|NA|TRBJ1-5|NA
CASSPTGGRRNQPQHF
TGTGCCAGCAGCCCCACGGGGGGACGGAGAAATCAGCCCCAGCATTTT
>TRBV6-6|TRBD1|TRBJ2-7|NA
CASSKGDREQYF
TGTGCCAGCAGCAAGGGGGACAGGGAGCAGTACTTC
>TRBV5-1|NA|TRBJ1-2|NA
CASSPDRIQNYGYTF
TGCGCCAGCAGCCCGGACCGGATCCAAAACTATGGCTACACCTTC
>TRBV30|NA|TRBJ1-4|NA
CAWSGTKEKLFF
TGTGCCTGGAGTGGTACTAAAGAAAAACTGTTTTTT
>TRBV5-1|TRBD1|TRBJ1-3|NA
CASSMTTGVQVSGNTIYF
TGCGCCAGCAGCATGACTACAGGGGTCCAAGTCTCTGGAAACACCATATATTTT
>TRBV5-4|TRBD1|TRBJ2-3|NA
CASSQDRGTDTQYF
TGTGCCAGCAGCCAGGACAGGGGCACAGATACGCAGTATTTT
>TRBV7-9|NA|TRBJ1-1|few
CASSPSMNTEAFF
TGTGCCAGCAGCCCCTCAATGAACACTGAAGCTTTCTTT
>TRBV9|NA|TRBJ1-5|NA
CASSLSSGIHQPQHF
TGTGCCAGCAGCCTCAGCTCAGGGATACATCAGCCCCAGCATTTT
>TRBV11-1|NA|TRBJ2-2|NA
CASSAGPNTGELFF
TGTGCCAGCAGCGCCGGGCCGAACACCGGGGAGCTGTTTTTT
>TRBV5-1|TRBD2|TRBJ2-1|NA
CASSSGPGGEQFF
TGCGCCAGCAGCTCGGGCCCCGGGGGGGAGCAGTTCTTC
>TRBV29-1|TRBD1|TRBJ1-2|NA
CSVDGQGQDGYTF
TGCAGCGTTGACGGACAGGGGCAAGATGGCTACACCTTC
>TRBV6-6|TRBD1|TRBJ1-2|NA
CASSQRTGDNYGYTF
TGTGCCAGCAGTCAAAGGACAGGGGACAACTATGGCTACACCTTC
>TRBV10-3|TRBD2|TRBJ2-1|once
CAIPGTSGPSSYNEQFF
TGTGCCATCCCCGGGACTAGCGGGCCCTCCTCCTACAATGAGCAGTTCTTC